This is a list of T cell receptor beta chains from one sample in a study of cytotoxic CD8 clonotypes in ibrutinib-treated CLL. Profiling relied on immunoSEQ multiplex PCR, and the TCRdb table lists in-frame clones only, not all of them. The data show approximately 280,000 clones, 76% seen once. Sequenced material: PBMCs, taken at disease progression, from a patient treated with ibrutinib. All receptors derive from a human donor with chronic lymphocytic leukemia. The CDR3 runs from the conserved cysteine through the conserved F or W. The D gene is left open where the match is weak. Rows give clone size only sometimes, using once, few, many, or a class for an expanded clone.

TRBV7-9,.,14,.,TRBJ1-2,TGTGCCAGCAGCACCCCGGTTTGGTCCGGGGGCTACACCTTC,CASSTPVWSGGYTF
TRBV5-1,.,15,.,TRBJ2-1,TGCGCCAGCAGCTTGGCGGGGATTGGATACAATGAGCAGTTCTTC,CASSLAGIGYNEQFF
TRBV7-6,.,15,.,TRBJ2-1,TGTGCCAGCAGCCTCCTTACGTCTACGTACAATGAGCAGTTCTTC,CASSLLTSTYNEQFF
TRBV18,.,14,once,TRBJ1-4,TGTGCCAGCTCACCACGCGGGGGGAATGAAAAACTGTTTTTT,CASSPRGGNEKLFF
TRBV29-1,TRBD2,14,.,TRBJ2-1,TGCAGCGTTGAAAGGGGACTACCGAGCAATGAGCAGTTCTTC,CSVERGLPSNEQFF
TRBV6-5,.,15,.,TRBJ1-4,TGTGCCAGCAGTTCCCCCAAGGACGGGGTTGAGGAACTGTTTTTT,CASSSPKDGVEELFF
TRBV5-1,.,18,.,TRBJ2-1,TGCGCCAGCAGCGAAAAAGACTACCGGCGGCTCAACTACAATGAGCAGTTCTTC,CASSEKDYRRLNYNEQFF
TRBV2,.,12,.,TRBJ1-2,TGTGCCAGCAGTGAAAGAGGGTTTGGCTACACCTTC,CASSERGFGYTF
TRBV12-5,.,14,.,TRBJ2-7,TGTGCTAGTGCGGGTGTGGAAGGGGTGGGCGAGCAGTACTTC,CASAGVEGVGEQYF
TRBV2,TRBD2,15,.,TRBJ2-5,TGTGCCAGCGAGACTCCAGCGGGGCTCCAAGAGACCCAGTACTTC,CASETPAGLQETQYF
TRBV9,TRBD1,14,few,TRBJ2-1,TGTGCCAGCATGGGGACAGGGGAAGGTAATGAGCAGTTCTTC,CASMGTGEGNEQFF
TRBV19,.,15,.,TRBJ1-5,TGTGCCAGTAGTATTTACGGTAATAGCAATCAGCCCCAGCATTTT,CASSIYGNSNQPQHF
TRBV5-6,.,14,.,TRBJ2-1,TGTGCCAGCAGCTTCCGGGAGTCTTACAATGAGCAGTTCTTC,CASSFRESYNEQFF
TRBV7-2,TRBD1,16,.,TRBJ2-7,TGTGCCAGCAGCAGGGGGACAGCAACCTTCTCCTACGAGCAGTACTTC,CASSRGTATFSYEQYF
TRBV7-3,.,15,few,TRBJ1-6,TGTGCCAGCAGCTTAGAGGGACTGCCGGGGTCACCCCTCCACTTT,CASSLEGLPGSPLHF
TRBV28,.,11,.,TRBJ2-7,TGTGCCAGCAGTGGGACCGGGGAGCAGTACTTC,CASSGTGEQYF
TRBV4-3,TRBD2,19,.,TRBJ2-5,TGCGCCAGCAGCCAAAGGCTACTAGCGGGAGTAATGACGCGAGAGACCCAGTACTTC,CASSQRLLAGVMTRETQYF
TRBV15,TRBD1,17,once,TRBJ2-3,TGTGCCACCAGCAGAGATAAGAGACAGGGGACTACAGATACGCAGTATTTT,CATSRDKRQGTTDTQYF
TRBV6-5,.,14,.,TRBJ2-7,TGTGCCAGCAGTTACGTGCAGGTTTTCTACGAGCAGTACTTC,CASSYVQVFYEQYF
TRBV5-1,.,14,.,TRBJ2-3,TGCGCCAGCAGCTTTGAAATGGGCACAGATACGCAGTATTTT,CASSFEMGTDTQYF
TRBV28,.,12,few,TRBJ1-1,TGTGCCAGCAGCCAACGGTTTGATGAAGCTTTCTTT,CASSQRFDEAFF
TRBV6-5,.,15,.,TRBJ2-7,TGTGCCAGCAGTTACTCACTAGGGCCTCTGTTGAAGCAGTACTTC,CASSYSLGPLLKQYF
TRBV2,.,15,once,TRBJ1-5,TGTGCCAGCAGTGAGGACGGATATAGCAATCAGCCCCAGCATTTT,CASSEDGYSNQPQHF
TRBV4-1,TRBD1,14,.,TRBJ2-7,TGCGCCAGCAGCCAAAGACAGGGCGACTACGAGCAGTACTTC,CASSQRQGDYEQYF